A selection of T cell receptor beta chains follows, all from one sample in a study of blood T cell repertoires in COVID-19. TCRdb keeps only in-frame clones here, not all; method: immunoSEQ multiplex PCR. The data show some 70,000 clones, with 87% seen just once and under 9.5% held by the top ten. Input material: peripheral blood. The receptors shown here come from a man in his forties or fifties with active COVID-19. CDR3s leave out the opening cysteine and the closing phenylalanine or tryptophan. Fields, in order: D gene, J gene, clone size, V gene, CDR3 protein. A D gene is named only where the DNA matches it firmly. Expanded clones are given a class, and other clones once, few, many or no size at all.

>.|TRBJ2-3|.|TRBV6-2/TRBV6-3
ASSSLSTQY
>TRBD1|TRBJ1-6|few|TRBV19
ASSASGQGDGSPLH
>TRBD2|TRBJ2-3|.|TRBV5-1
ASSMSASGAEMDTQY
>.|TRBJ1-2|.|TRBV9
ASSATRHGVNYGYT
>TRBD1|TRBJ1-4|.|TRBV7-2
ASSSSPGQAPA
>TRBD1|TRBJ1-4|.|TRBV9
ASSVLDRAVNEKLF
>TRBD1|TRBJ2-1|.|TRBV5-4
ASSVGQGTYNEQF
>.|TRBJ1-5|.|TRBV7-9
ASSLTGNQPQH
>TRBD2|TRBJ2-1|.|TRBV28
ASSLPGLAGVNEQF
>.|TRBJ1-2|.|TRBV19
ASSAGRTYGYT
>TRBD2|TRBJ2-1|.|TRBV25-1
ASSATMLAGVDNEQF
>TRBD1|TRBJ2-3|.|TRBV7-9
ASSTMGQGADTQY
>.|TRBJ2-2|.|TRBV5-5
ASSVIQGANTGELF
>TRBD1|TRBJ2-6|once|TRBV19
ASSIEDRVSRWASGANVLT
>.|TRBJ2-1|.|TRBV15
ATSRTGNNEQF
>.|TRBJ2-5|.|TRBV2
ASGEEGETQY
>TRBD1|TRBJ1-1|once|TRBV19
ASSIEGLGQGAKVNTEAF
>.|TRBJ1-6|.|TRBV5-6
ASSPLDRDNSPLH
>.|TRBJ1-5|.|TRBV15
ATSRDTRNQPQH
>.|TRBJ2-1|.|TRBV5-1
ASSFGGTQAYNEQF
>TRBD2|TRBJ2-1|.|TRBV7-2
ASRVGGGWSEQF
>.|TRBJ1-5|.|TRBV6-2/TRBV6-3
ASSYGRGGYSNQPQH
>.|TRBJ1-5|few|TRBV5-5
ASSLSGYGQPQH
>TRBD1|TRBJ2-3|.|TRBV15
ATSRVGRGTDTQY
>TRBD2|TRBJ2-7|.|TRBV4-2
ASSQEGTSNYEQY
>TRBD2|TRBJ2-1|.|TRBV9
ASSPSGGALSEQF
>TRBD1|TRBJ2-3|once|TRBV6-2/TRBV6-3
ASSGHRQGITDTQY
>.|TRBJ2-7|.|TRBV28
ASSLWRYEQY
>TRBD1|TRBJ1-4|once|TRBV5-1
ASSQTGTANEKLF
>TRBD1|TRBJ1-1|few|TRBV4-2
ASSQGFPGQGVPEAF
>TRBD2|TRBJ2-7|.|TRBV6-2/TRBV6-3
ASTPTSGKSVYEQY
>TRBD2|TRBJ2-7|.|TRBV27
ASSLGASGSYEQY
>TRBD2|TRBJ2-1|.|TRBV6-5
ASSSLAGGNNEQF
>TRBD1|TRBJ1-2|.|TRBV7-2
ASTGQGRKNGYT
>TRBD2|TRBJ2-1|.|TRBV6-4
ASSDILRSGANEQF
>TRBD1|TRBJ1-6|once|TRBV5-6
ASSFGTANFSPLH